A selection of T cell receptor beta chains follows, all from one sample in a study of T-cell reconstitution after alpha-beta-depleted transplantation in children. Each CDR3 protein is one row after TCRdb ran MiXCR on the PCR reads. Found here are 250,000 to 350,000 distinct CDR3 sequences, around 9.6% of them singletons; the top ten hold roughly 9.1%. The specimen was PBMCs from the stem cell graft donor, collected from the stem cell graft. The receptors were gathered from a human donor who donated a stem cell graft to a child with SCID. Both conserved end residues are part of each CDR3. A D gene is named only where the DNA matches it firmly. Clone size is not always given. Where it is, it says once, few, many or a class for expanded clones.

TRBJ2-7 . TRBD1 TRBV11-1 CASSLLRTGGYYEQYF TGTGCCAGCAGCTTATTGCGGACAGGGGGCTACTACGAGCAGTACTTC
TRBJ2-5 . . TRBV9 CASTYLTQGGEGETQYF TGTGCCAGCACCTACCTGACCCAAGGGGGGGAGGGAGAGACCCAGTACTTC
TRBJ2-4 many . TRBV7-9 CASSPQGWTTEDIQYF TGTGCCAGCAGCCCACAAGGATGGACTACGGAGGACATTCAGTACTTC
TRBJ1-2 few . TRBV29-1 CSGNSGEYGYTF TGCAGCGGAAATTCAGGGGAATATGGCTACACCTTC
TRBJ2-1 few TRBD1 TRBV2 CASSGVGTDYNEQFF TGTGCCAGCAGCGGAGTGGGGACAGATTACAATGAGCAGTTCTTC
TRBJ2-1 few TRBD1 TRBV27 CASSLPGDSITREQFF TGTGCCAGCAGTCTCCCCGGGGACAGTATCACTCGGGAGCAGTTCTTC
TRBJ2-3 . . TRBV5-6 CASSLPVRTSDTQYF TGTGCCAGCAGCTTGCCGGTCCGGACTTCCGATACGCAGTATTTT
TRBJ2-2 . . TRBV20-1 CSARDDSSNTGELFF TGCAGTGCTAGAGATGACAGTTCGAACACCGGGGAGCTGTTTTTT
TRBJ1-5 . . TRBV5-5 CASTLYGIQDNQPQHF TGTGCCAGCACCCTTTACGGGATCCAGGATAATCAGCCCCAGCATTTT
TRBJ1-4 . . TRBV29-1 CSVPSSHEKLFF TGCAGCGTGCCCAGTTCTCATGAAAAACTGTTTTTT
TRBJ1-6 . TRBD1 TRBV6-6 CASRDRGSSPLHF TGTGCCAGCCGGGACAGGGGATCCTCACCCCTCCACTTT
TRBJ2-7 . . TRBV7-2 CASSPGGLYYEQYF TGTGCCAGCAGCCCCGGTGGACTTTACTACGAGCAGTACTTC
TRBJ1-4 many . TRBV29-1 CSHPPRGTNEKLFF TGCAGCCATCCCCCCCGGGGCACTAATGAAAAACTGTTTTTT
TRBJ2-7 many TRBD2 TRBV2 CASSPQGGTGEQYF TGTGCCAGCAGTCCGCAGGGAGGGACCGGCGAGCAGTACTTC
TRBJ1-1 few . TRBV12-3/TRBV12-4 CASSSPDSTEAFF TGTGCCAGCAGTTCCCCGGACAGCACTGAAGCTTTCTTT
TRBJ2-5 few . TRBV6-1 CASTLTPFWTQYF TGTGCCAGCACCTTGACCCCGTTTTGGACCCAGTACTTC
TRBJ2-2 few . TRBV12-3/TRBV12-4 CASSDDREVSGELFF TGTGCCAGCAGTGATGACAGGGAGGTTTCCGGGGAGCTGTTTTTT
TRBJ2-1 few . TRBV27 CASTLPGAYNEQFF TGTGCCAGCACTTTACCGGGGGCCTACAATGAGCAGTTCTTC
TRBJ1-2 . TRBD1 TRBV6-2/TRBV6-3 CASSYSSDRGFDGYTF TGTGCCAGCAGTTACTCGAGCGACAGGGGGTTCGATGGCTACACCTTC
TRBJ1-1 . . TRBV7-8 CASSLGDPGAVDTEAFF TGTGCCAGCAGCTTAGGGGATCCAGGGGCTGTAGACACTGAAGCTTTCTTT
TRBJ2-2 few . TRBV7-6 CASSGGVGPYTGELFF TGTGCCAGCAGCGGTGGAGTAGGGCCCTACACCGGGGAGCTGTTTTTT
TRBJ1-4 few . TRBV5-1 CASSLEGSTNEKLFF TGCGCCAGCAGCCTGGAGGGGTCAACTAATGAAAAACTGTTTTTT
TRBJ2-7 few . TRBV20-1 CSARAGGSYEQYF TGCAGTGCTAGAGCCGGAGGTTCCTACGAGCAGTACTTC
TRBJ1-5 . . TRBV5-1 CASSSGEGQPQHF TGCGCCAGCAGCTCAGGGGAGGGGCAGCCCCAGCATTTT
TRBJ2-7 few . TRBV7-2 CASSGGPSYEQYF TGTGCCAGCAGCGGCGGGCCGTCCTACGAGCAGTACTTC
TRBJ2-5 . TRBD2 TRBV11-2 CASSLVRLADQETQYF TGTGCCAGCAGCCTTGTGAGACTAGCGGACCAAGAGACCCAGTACTTC
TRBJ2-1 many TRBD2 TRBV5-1 CASSPTSGGGISYNEQFF TGCGCCAGCAGCCCGACTAGCGGGGGGGGTATCTCCTACAATGAGCAGTTCTTC
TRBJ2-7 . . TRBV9 CASSASRTGISYEQYF TGTGCCAGCAGCGCATCCAGGACGGGGATCTCCTACGAGCAGTACTTC
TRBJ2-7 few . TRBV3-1 CASSQFRFYEQYF TGTGCCAGCAGCCAGTTCAGGTTTTACGAGCAGTACTTC
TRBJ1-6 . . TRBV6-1 CASSEGGYSYNSPLHF TGTGCCAGCAGTGAAGGGGGTTACTCCTATAATTCACCCCTCCACTTT
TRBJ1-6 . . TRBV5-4 CASSSTGFNSPLHF TGTGCCAGCAGCTCCACGGGGTTTAATTCACCCCTCCACTTT
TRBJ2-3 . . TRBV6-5 CASSYLQNTDTQYF TGTGCCAGCAGTTATCTTCAGAACACAGATACGCAGTATTTT
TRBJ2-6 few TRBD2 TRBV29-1 CSVDEGAGGANVLTF TGCAGCGTTGATGAGGGAGCGGGGGGGGCCAACGTCCTGACTTTC
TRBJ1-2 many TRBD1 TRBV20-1 CSLGGTAINYGYTF TGCAGTCTGGGGGGGACAGCGATTAACTATGGCTACACCTTC
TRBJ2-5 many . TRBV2 CASSEWVQETQYF TGTGCCAGCAGTGAGTGGGTCCAAGAGACCCAGTACTTC
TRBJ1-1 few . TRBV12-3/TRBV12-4 CASSFNPGSTEAFF TGTGCCAGCAGTTTTAATCCAGGGAGCACTGAAGCTTTCTTT
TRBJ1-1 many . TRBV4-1 CASSQEGRVEAFF TGCGCCAGCAGCCAAGAGGGGAGGGTTGAAGCTTTCTTT
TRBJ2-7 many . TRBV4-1 CASSQLDGVLYEQYF TGCGCCAGCAGCCAGCTCGACGGTGTCCTCTACGAGCAGTACTTC
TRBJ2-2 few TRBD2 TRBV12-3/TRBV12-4 CASRTLAGGTGELFF TGTGCCAGCAGAACACTAGCGGGGGGCACCGGGGAGCTGTTTTTT
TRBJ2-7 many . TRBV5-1 CASSLSRVTVYEQYF TGCGCCAGCAGCTTGAGTCGGGTGACTGTCTACGAGCAGTACTTC
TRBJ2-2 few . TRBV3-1 CASSQGVVDKAGELFF TGTGCCAGCAGCCAAGGGGTGGTTGACAAGGCCGGGGAGCTGTTTTTT
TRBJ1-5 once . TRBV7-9 CASSPLDNQPQHF TGTGCCAGCAGCCCTTTGGACAATCAGCCCCAGCATTTT
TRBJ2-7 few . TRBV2 CASSEEGAYEQYF TGTGCCAGCAGTGAAGAGGGGGCCTACGAGCAGTACTTC
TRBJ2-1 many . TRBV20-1 CSARARQDRYNEQFF TGCAGTGCTAGAGCGCGCCAGGACCGATACAATGAGCAGTTCTTC
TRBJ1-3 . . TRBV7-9 CASSSGLGGSGNTIYF TGTGCCAGCAGCTCCGGCTTGGGAGGCTCTGGAAACACCATATATTTT
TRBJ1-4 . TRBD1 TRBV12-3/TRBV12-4 CASSFGTENEKLFF TGTGCCAGCAGTTTCGGGACAGAAAATGAAAAACTGTTTTTT
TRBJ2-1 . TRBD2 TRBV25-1 CASSDLGLAGNEQFF TGTGCCAGCAGTGACTTAGGACTAGCGGGGAATGAGCAGTTCTTC
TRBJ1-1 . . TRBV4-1 CASSKEGVLPEAFF TGCGCCAGCAGCAAAGAGGGGGTTTTGCCTGAAGCTTTCTTT
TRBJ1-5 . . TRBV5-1 CASSWTVGEQPQHF TGCGCCAGCAGCTGGACAGTAGGAGAGCAGCCCCAGCATTTT
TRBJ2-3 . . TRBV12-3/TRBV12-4 CASRDGTNTQYF TGTGCCAGCAGAGACGGCACCAATACGCAGTATTTT
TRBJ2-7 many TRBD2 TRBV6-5 CASSFGTSEYEQYF TGTGCCAGCAGTTTCGGGACTAGCGAGTACGAGCAGTACTTC
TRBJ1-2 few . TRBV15 CATSERNYGYTF TGTGCCACCAGTGAACGTAACTATGGCTACACCTTC
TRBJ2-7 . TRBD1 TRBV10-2 CASSETGQGDYEQYF TGCGCCAGCAGTGAGACCGGACAGGGGGACTACGAGCAGTACTTC
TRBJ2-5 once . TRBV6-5 CASSYLSSRGTQYF TGTGCCAGCAGTTACTTGTCGTCGAGGGGGACCCAGTACTTC
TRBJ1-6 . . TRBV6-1 CASSEFDSNSPLHF TGTGCCAGCAGTGAATTTGACAGCAATTCACCCCTCCACTTT